Included here is one T cell receptor beta chain sequence, with context. Original methodology: Estimation of nucleated cell counts relied on the amplification of reference gene primers. Using immunoSEQ multiplex PCR, the repertoire was profiled, and TCRdb retains in-frame clones only, with some absent. V, J and clone size are taken as reported in that table, and D and trimming were inferred from the DNA itself. The sample contains 300,000 to 400,000 clones, about four fifths of which appear only once. The entry originates in a study of blood T cell repertoires in COVID-19. The overall study: Material from acute and convalescent COVID-19 was sourced from the United States, Italy and Spain. T cells, B-cell-depleted T cells, or PBMCs supplied cDNA or gDNA.

Sequences were obtained from peripheral blood. This receptor was identified in a man aged 25-40 years with active or convalescent COVID-19.

CDR3 bases: TGTGCCAGCTCCGGCCAAGGGGGCTCCGACTCTGGAAACACCATATATTTT. Translating gives CASSGQGGSDSGNTIYF. The chain employs TRBV18 and TRBJ1-3; TRBD1 matches 7 bases. V dropped 6 bases and J dropped 0; count of bases not matched to a gene: 11. The CDR3 sequence is 17 residues long. CDR1 is KGHSH, CDR2 LQKENI, per germline.